This T cell receptor beta chain was retrieved from a study of PD-1 blockade in mismatch repair-deficient tumors. Overall study: Enrolled about 2012-2016, patients had progressing, pretreated mismatch repair-deficient cancers of about a dozen types. Study conclusions and caveats: Rapid post-treatment expansion, then contraction, generally preceding radiologic response, marked tumor-resident clones.

Note on this clone: Antigen: not known.

Trimming cost V 5 bases and J 0 bases, with 5 bases left between them. Germline V gives CDR1 LNHDA, CDR2 SQIVND (reference sequence). The CDR3 extends over 12 amino acids. Only in-frame clones appear in the TCRdb table, and some are missing; sequencing was by immunoSEQ multiplex PCR. This table holds some 97,000 clones, 82% found once. PCR or immunohistochemistry showed mismatch repair deficiency in every enrolled patient. Three pembrolizumab responders had their TCRs sequenced. The specimen comprised peripheral blood, sampled approximately 35 weeks after starting pembrolizumab. The sequence derives from an adult with mismatch repair-deficient cancer. V and J are TRBV19 and TRBJ2-7; D ambiguous. The CDR3 bases are TGTGCCAGTAGTCATAACTCCTACGAGCAGTACTTC. It yields the protein CASSHNSYEQYF.